These 10 T cell receptor beta chains share one sample of origin, sequenced in a study of T cells in Graves' hyperthyroidism and ophthalmopathy. Amplification yielded TCR beta CDR3 regions, with RNA transcripts as the source. The HTBI set primed first-round TCR CDR3 RT-PCR. TCRdb reprocessed the multiplex PCR reads via MiXCR and lists one record per CDR3 protein. This sample has about 270,000 distinct CDR3 sequences, with over 20% found just once. The sample comprised blood. These receptors originate from a man aged 25 to 40 with Graves' ophthalmopathy.

There are a few counts of this clonotype. The chain has TRBV20-1 and TRBJ2-1; the match to TRBD2 covers 7 bases. The J segment lost 0 bases and the V segment lost 2 bases, leaving 4 bases of the junction unmatched. The CDR3 sequence is 15 residues long. In germline, CDR1 is DFQATT, CDR2 SNEGSKA (reference sequence). CDR3 sequence: CSARNLAASYNEQFF. The CDR3 DNA sequence: TGCAGTGCTAGAAACCTAGCGGCCTCCTACAATGAGCAGTTCTTC.

The sample holds many counts of this clonotype. The V and J genes are TRBV6-1 and TRBJ2-7; no clear D gene. CDR3 length: 12 residues. The germline V gene has CDR1 MNHNS and CDR2 SASEGT. The V end lost 2 bases, the J end lost 0 bases, and 2 bases lay between the germline ends. In DNA form, the CDR3 reads TGTGCCAGCAGTGAACTCTCCTACGAGCAGTACTTC. This gives the protein CASSELSYEQYF.

This clonotype has a count of ten or more. This chain connects TRBV3-1 to TRBJ2-3, with TRBD2 matching over 8 bases. This CDR3 is 16 amino acids long. V lost 1 base to trimming and J lost 2 bases; unmatched junction nucleotides: 5. Germline V lookup: CDR1 LGHDT, CDR2 YNNKEL (reference sequence). CDR3 coding DNA: TGTGCCAGCAGCCAAGTCTTTAGCGGGAACACAGATACGCAGTATTTT. Its protein is CASSQVFSGNTDTQYF.

The chain joins TRBV12-3 or TRBV12-4 to TRBJ2-1; TRBD2 matches at 15 bases. The V segment lost 5 bases and the J segment 9 bases; nucleotides outside the gene matches: 11. The CDR3 is made up of 17 amino acids. The CDR3 reads CASSRGLAGGPGREQFF. CDR3 DNA: TGTGCCAGCAGTCGAGGACTAGCGGGAGGGCCAGGTCGTGAGCAGTTCTTC.

This clonotype showed up just a few times. V gene TRBV28 combines with J gene TRBJ1-2; 7 bases map to TRBD1. The V segment lost 6 bases and the J segment 4 bases; nucleotides outside the gene matches: 8. The CDR3 consists of 14 residues. Germline values: CDR1 MDHEN, CDR2 SYDVKM. CDR3 bases: TGTGCCAGCAGCAGAAGACAGGGCCCCTATGGCTACACCTTC. Translating it yields CASSRRQGPYGYTF.

The chain is built from TRBV28 and TRBJ2-3; 13 bases agree with TRBD2. Germline CDR1 MDHEN, CDR2 SYDVKM. CDR3 length: 19 amino acids. The junction had 15 bases not matched to a gene; V was cut back by 5 bases and J by 4 bases. The CDR3 here is CASSPRTSGSSPASDTQYF. In DNA, the CDR3 is TGTGCCAGCAGTCCCCGGACTAGCGGGAGCTCCCCCGCCTCAGATACGCAGTATTTT.

This clonotype was counted at least ten times. The chain recombines TRBV12-3 or TRBV12-4 with TRBJ1-2; 9 bases map to TRBD1. This CDR3 is 14 amino acids long. V shed 6 bases, J shed 1 base, and the junction held 3 bases outside the gene matches. Written as DNA, the CDR3 is TGTGCCAGCAGGGGGACAGGGATTAACTATGGCTACACCTTC. Its protein is CASRGTGINYGYTF.

This chain connects TRBV28 to TRBJ1-3, with D maybe TRBD1 (5 bases). The CDR3 is made up of 15 amino acids. The ends were cut back, 2 bases at V and 4 bases at J, with 12 bases in the middle. Germline CDR1 and CDR2: MDHEN and SYDVKM. CDR3 in amino acids: CASSLEGREGNTIYF. The CDR3 DNA reads TGTGCCAGCAGTTTAGAGGGGCGCGAAGGAAACACCATATATTTT.

Ten or more counts support this clonotype. The rearrangement links TRBV2 to TRBJ2-5, with 9 nucleotides matching TRBD2. The CDR3 consists of 14 residues. V was clipped by 1 base and J by 5 bases; unmatched bases: 2. Per germline, CDR1 SNHLY and CDR2 FYNNEI. The CDR3 reads CASSEVAGGETQYF. CDR3 coding DNA: TGTGCCAGCAGTGAAGTCGCGGGGGGGGAGACCCAGTACTTC.

CDR3 bases: TGTGCCAGCTCACCGGGCGAAGATACGCAGTATTTT. Amino acids: CASSPGEDTQYF. The rearrangement links TRBV18 to TRBJ2-3, with D hard to call. Looked up from germline, CDR1 is KGHSH and CDR2 is LQKENI. The V gene lost 3 bases and the J gene lost 5 bases, with 6 bases spanning the gap. The CDR3 consists of 12 residues.